Detailed here is one T cell receptor (beta chain). Its antigen is not known. This sample is part of a study of T-cell reconstitution after alpha-beta-depleted transplantation in children. General study results and limits: Surviving recipient cells, namely T cells and thymic progenitors, were the source of high day-60 TCRbeta diversity in some patients. One year post-transplant, T-cell counts and diversity were largely derived from T cells produced anew. Reported findings indicate that, about two months after transplant, alpha-beta T cells came from several hundred expanded clones, which were derived from non-depleted graft cells.

Trimming took 6 bases from V and 6 from J, leaving 11 bases between them. The CDR3 length is 12 residues. TCRbeta library construction was performed incorporating unique molecular identifiers. TCRdb re-called the PCR reads with MiXCR, one entry per CDR3 protein. The data show hundreds of thousands of distinct CDR3 sequences, less than 15% seen once. Sequenced material: PBMCs, taken before TCRalphabeta/CD19-depleted stem cell transplant. The chain couples TRBV12-3 or TRBV12-4 to TRBJ2-5; D may match TRBD1 or TRBD2 (6 bases each). This receptor was identified in a girl aged 2 to 10 with congenital amegakaryocytic thrombocytopenia, due to receive a stem cell transplant. The CDR3 loop reads CASSSGAQTQYF. The DNA for the CDR3 is TGTGCCAGCAGCTCGGGGGCTCAGACCCAGTACTTC.